This T cell receptor (beta chain) was captured in a study of T cell changes during pregnancy in multiple sclerosis. Germline V gene sequence: CDR1 LNHNV, CDR2 YYDKDF (reference sequence). CDR3 size: 15 residues. V dropped 5 bases and J dropped 4; count of bases not matched to a gene: 5. The protocol was immunoSEQ multiplex PCR, while the TCRdb copy is restricted to in-frame clones and leaves out a portion. This table holds 80,000 to 130,000 clones, 94% found once. This TCR came from a female donor with multiple sclerosis, enrolled in a pregnancy study. The specimen comprised peripheral blood, sampled before pregnancy. The chain combines TRBV15 with TRBJ2-1; 10 bases fit TRBD2. The CDR3 spells CATSVTSGPYNEQFF. For the CDR3, the DNA is TGTGCCACCAGCGTGACTAGCGGGCCGTACAATGAGCAGTTCTTC.